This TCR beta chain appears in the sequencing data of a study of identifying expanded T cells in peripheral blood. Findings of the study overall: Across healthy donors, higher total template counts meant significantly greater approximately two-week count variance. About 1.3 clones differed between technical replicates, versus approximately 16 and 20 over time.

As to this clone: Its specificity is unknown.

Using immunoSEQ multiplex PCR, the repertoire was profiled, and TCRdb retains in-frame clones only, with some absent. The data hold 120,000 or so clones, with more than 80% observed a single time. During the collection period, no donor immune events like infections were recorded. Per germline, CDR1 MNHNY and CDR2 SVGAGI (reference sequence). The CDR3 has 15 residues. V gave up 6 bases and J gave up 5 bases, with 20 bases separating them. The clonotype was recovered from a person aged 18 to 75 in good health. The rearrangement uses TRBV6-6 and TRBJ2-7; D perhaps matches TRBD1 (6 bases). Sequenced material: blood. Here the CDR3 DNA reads TGTGCCAGCAGCCTACACTCTAACAGGGACCACGAGCAGTACTTC. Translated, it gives CASSLHSNRDHEQYF.